This T cell receptor (beta chain) was captured in a study of regulatory T cells. Every patient with CD3G deficiency had evidence of autoimmunity. At testing, patients were 2 to 39 years old, with reduced naive and increased memory T-cell proportions. Sorting split CD4+ cells into CD25-high CD127-low Tregs and CD25-low CD127-high conventional T cells. The primer mix had 52 TRBV and 13 TRBJ primers. Profiling relied on immunoSEQ multiplex PCR, and the TCRdb table lists in-frame clones only, not all of them. The profile covers about 23,000 clones, with roughly 84% appearing a single time and approximately 1.2% taken by the ten largest. Points from the study as a whole: Skewed V and J usage and few unique V-J pairs marked patient repertoires, most in Tregs. Hydrophobic residues at CDR3 positions 6 and 7 were enriched in conventional CD4+ T cells of CD3G-deficient patients.

Note on this clone: Its antigen is as yet unknown.

CDR3 length: 12 amino acids. Germline V lookup: CDR1 MDHEN, CDR2 SYDVKM. V was trimmed by 6 bases and J by 6 bases, leaving 9 bases between them. The chain employs TRBV28 and TRBJ2-4; the D gene is possibly TRBD1 (6 bases). Input material: conventional CD4+ T cells sorted from blood. The TCR comes from a child younger than 18 with CD3G deficiency. The CDR3 is CASSGQLNIQYF. CDR3 bases: TGTGCCAGCAGCGGACAGCTAAACATTCAGTACTTC.